The 6 T cell receptor beta chains below all came from one sample that was sequenced in a study of T cell clonality in common variable immunodeficiency. General study results and limits: Fewer deletions and N-nucleotide insertions were reportedly seen in common variable immunodeficiency TCR beta sequences.

Libraries were prepared by immunoSEQ multiplex PCR; TCRdb keeps only in-frame clonotypes and omits some of them. This sample has 25,000 to 35,000 clones, each found more than once. For these TCRs, the target antigens are not known. Sequencing used peripheral blood mononuclear cells. The receptors were gathered from a human donor with common variable immunodeficiency.

This clone was counted many times. The CDR3 goes on 3 residues after the read ends, and that part is filled in from the germline J gene. The chain joins TRBV7-7 to TRBJ1-1, with D unclear. Germline V CDR1 and CDR2: SSHAT, FNYEAQ (reference sequence). The CDR3 sequence is 13 residues long. V gave up 8 bases and J gave up 3 bases, with 13 bases separating them. CDR3 in amino acids: CASPDSRDTEAFF. Partial CDR3 DNA: TGTGCCAGCCCAGATAGTAGGGACACTGAA.

There are a few counts of this clone. The CDR3 extends 3 residues past the end of the read, so its final part is completed from the germline J gene. The chain couples TRBV7-9 to TRBJ2-3; no firm D call. Germline CDR1 and CDR2: SEHNR and FQNEAQ (reference sequence). The CDR3 contains 12 residues. Trimming shortened V by 5 bases and J by 3 bases, and 6 bases separated the two germline ends. This CDR3 is CASSRVTDTQYF. CDR3 bases read: TGTGCCAGCAGCCGGGTAACAGATACG.

This clone was picked up a small number of times. The observed sequence ends 3 residues before the CDR3 terminus, with the missing tail filled in from the germline J gene. This chain connects TRBV6-1 to TRBJ2-5; D may be TRBD2 (5 bases). CDR3 length equals 13 residues. The germline V gene has CDR1 MNHNS and CDR2 SASEGT. V was shortened by 2 bases and J by 7 bases, with 11 bases between the two germline ends. CDR3 residues: CASSESEGVTQYF. The sequenced CDR3 bases are TGTGCCAGCAGTGAATCTGAGGGCGTGACC.

This clone showed up just a few times. Read sequence stops 3 residues before the CDR3 end, and the germline J gene provides the missing end. The J gene is TRBJ1-6, the V gene TRBV6-1, with 11 bases that match TRBD1. CDR3 length: 13 residues. Germline assignment: CDR1 MNHNS and CDR2 SASEGT. This CDR3 is CASSGTGGSPLHF. The sequenced part of the CDR3 DNA is TGTGCCAGCAGTGGGACAGGGGGCAGTCCC.

This clone was observed many times. Coverage ceases 3 residues before the CDR3 finishes, and the germline J gene fills in the end. The genes are TRBV6-2 or TRBV6-3 and TRBJ2-2; maybe TRBD1 (5 bases). Germline CDR1 reads MNHEY; CDR2 reads SVGEGT. CDR3 length equals 15 residues. The V and J ends lost 4 bases and 9 bases respectively, with 18 bases between them. CDR3 amino acids: CASSSYQGGIRELFF. Incomplete CDR3 DNA: TGTGCCAGCAGTTCATACCAGGGTGGAATTAGGGAG.

Note on this clone: Read sequence stops 3 residues before the CDR3 end, and the germline J gene provides the missing end. This chain joins TRBV6-2 or TRBV6-3 and TRBJ1-4, with 7 bases fitting TRBD1. Germline loops: CDR1 MNHEY, CDR2 SVGEGT. CDR3 length equals 13 residues. V gave up 5 bases and J gave up 5 bases; unmatched junction bases: 2. CDR3: CASSLQGNEKLFF. The CDR3 DNA, read in part, is TGTGCCAGCAGTCTACAGGGGAATGAAAAA.